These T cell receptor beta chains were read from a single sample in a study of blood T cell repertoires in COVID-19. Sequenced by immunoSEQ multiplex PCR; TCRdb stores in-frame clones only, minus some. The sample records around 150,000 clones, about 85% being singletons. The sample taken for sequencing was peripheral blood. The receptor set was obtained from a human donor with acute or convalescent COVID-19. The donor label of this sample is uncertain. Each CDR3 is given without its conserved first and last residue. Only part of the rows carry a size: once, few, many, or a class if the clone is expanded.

CDR3: ASSEAGASLYNEQF
V: TRBV25-1
J: TRBJ2-1
size: few

CDR3: ASSNQRGHFQETQY
V: TRBV7-2
J: TRBJ2-5
size: NA

CDR3: ASSSPGLGH
V: TRBV11-1
J: TRBJ2-3
size: NA

CDR3: SAESGTGSYEQY
V: TRBV29-1
J: TRBJ2-7
size: NA

CDR3: ASSPGTGGKRDQPQH
V: TRBV18
J: TRBJ1-5
size: NA

CDR3: ASSSSQETQY
V: TRBV12-3/TRBV12-4
J: TRBJ2-5
size: NA

CDR3: ATSRDIARPYGYT
V: TRBV15
J: TRBJ1-2
size: NA

CDR3: ASSETARSNQPQH
V: TRBV6-1
J: TRBJ1-5
size: NA

CDR3: ASSWEVAGELF
V: TRBV7-3
J: TRBJ2-2
size: NA

CDR3: ASSPAPGTESNQPQH
V: TRBV18
J: TRBJ1-5
size: NA

CDR3: ASRDRVRSPAF
V: TRBV19
J: TRBJ1-1
size: once

CDR3: ASSLDTRLGRFQWDNEQF
V: TRBV11-2
J: TRBJ2-1
size: few

CDR3: SAGAAIYIDTQY
V: TRBV29-1
J: TRBJ2-3
size: once

CDR3: ASSPTTDSGANVLT
V: TRBV4-2
J: TRBJ2-6
size: NA

CDR3: ASEDTHNQPQH
V: TRBV19
J: TRBJ1-5
size: NA

CDR3: ASSDSGQGAKEQY
V: TRBV6-1
J: TRBJ2-7
size: once

CDR3: ATSDSGKETQY
V: TRBV24-1
J: TRBJ2-5
size: once

CDR3: ASSLYGGDAEAF
V: TRBV7-3
J: TRBJ1-1
size: NA

CDR3: ASSFDGQGERTNEKLF
V: TRBV5-1
J: TRBJ1-4
size: NA

CDR3: ASSPPSGVGYGYT
V: TRBV18
J: TRBJ1-2
size: NA

CDR3: ASSQVRKAGTGTKRTDTQY
V: TRBV4-2
J: TRBJ2-3
size: NA

CDR3: ATSDPTGASNQPQH
V: TRBV24-1
J: TRBJ1-5
size: NA

CDR3: ASSQARQISGNTIY
V: TRBV4-1
J: TRBJ1-3
size: once

CDR3: ASSVAQGGGAEQF
V: TRBV7-3
J: TRBJ2-1
size: many

CDR3: ASSLQGDTEAF
V: TRBV5-1
J: TRBJ1-1
size: NA

CDR3: ASSRDIGEKLF
V: TRBV12-3/TRBV12-4
J: TRBJ1-4
size: once

CDR3: ASSFAGGEKKF
V: TRBV7-9
J: TRBJ2-1
size: NA

CDR3: ASSQDPSSGQETQY
V: TRBV4-3
J: TRBJ2-5
size: once

CDR3: ASSSRLDTEAF
V: TRBV5-4
J: TRBJ1-1
size: once

CDR3: ASSPASGQGYEQY
V: TRBV6-5
J: TRBJ2-7
size: once

CDR3: ASSLGTSGGALETQY
V: TRBV7-7
J: TRBJ2-5
size: NA

CDR3: ASSQDRGKTKAF
V: TRBV6-5
J: TRBJ1-1
size: NA

CDR3: ASSRTGTSGSYEQY
V: TRBV7-8
J: TRBJ2-7
size: NA

CDR3: ASSLEGSANYGYT
V: TRBV5-6
J: TRBJ1-2
size: NA

CDR3: ASSQQESSYEQY
V: TRBV7-6
J: TRBJ2-7
size: NA

CDR3: ASSFQGNYGYT
V: TRBV12-3/TRBV12-4
J: TRBJ1-2
size: NA

CDR3: ASCALQGGNAEAF
V: TRBV18
J: TRBJ1-1
size: NA

CDR3: ASSAGLAGGYSSTDTQY
V: TRBV9
J: TRBJ2-3
size: NA

CDR3: AWRRRLRDGAQY
V: TRBV30
J: TRBJ2-5
size: NA